Below are 6 T cell receptor beta chains sequenced from a single sample in a study of T cells after yellow fever vaccination. TCRdb re-derived calls from the 5' RACE reads in MiXCR, one entry per CDR3 protein. Of 150,000 to 200,000 distinct CDR3 sequences detected, approximately 6.7% appear once; the ten largest clones hold 2.5% to 3%. This specimen was CD4+ T cells sorted from PBMCs, taken about 5 days after the first yellow fever vaccination. Source of these receptors: a man aged 18 to 30 who received the YFV17D yellow fever vaccine.

CDR3 DNA sequence: TGTGCCAGCAGCAGCAGGGGCGCCAACTATGGCTACACCTTC. Its protein is CASSSRGANYGYTF. The rearrangement uses TRBV7-2 and TRBJ1-2; possible D gene TRBD1, 6 bases. The CDR3 consists of 14 residues. Germline V gene lookup returns CDR1 SGHTA and CDR2 FQGNSA. Trimming took off 5 bases at V and 2 bases at J, with 12 bases between the two ends.

This clonotype was counted at least ten times. V gene TRBV7-2 combines with J gene TRBJ2-4, with 9 bases aligning to TRBD2. The CDR3 extends over 16 amino acids. Germline CDR1 SGHTA, CDR2 FQGNSA. J gave up 4 bases and V 3 bases, and 7 bases lay outside the gene matches. DNA of the CDR3: TGTGCCAGCAGCTTCCCTTTAGCGGGGGAGAAAAACATTCAGTACTTC. This gives the protein CASSFPLAGEKNIQYF.

This clonotype was recorded at least ten times. The chain is built from TRBV6-6 and TRBJ2-2; D not resolved. CDR1 is MNHNY, CDR2 SVGAGI, per germline (reference sequence). Trimming cost V 10 bases and J 4 bases, with 10 bases left between them. This CDR3 region has 12 residues. CDR3 in DNA: TGTGCCACCACCCATATCACCGGGGAGCTGTTTTTT. Translation gives CATTHITGELFF.

The chain recombines TRBV5-1 with TRBJ2-1; 7 nucleotides align to TRBD2. Germline values: CDR1 SGHRS, CDR2 YFSETQ. V was clipped by 4 bases and J by 1 base; unmatched bases: 5. This CDR3 is 15 amino acids long. The CDR3 sequence is CASSPVGGSYNEQFF. For the CDR3, the DNA is TGCGCCAGCAGCCCCGTGGGGGGGTCCTACAATGAGCAGTTCTTC.

The J gene is TRBJ1-6, the V gene TRBV6-5, with 9 bases matching TRBD1. From germline, CDR1 is MNHEY and CDR2 SVGAGI. The trim removed 0 bases at V and 8 bases at J, leaving 2 bases unmatched. The CDR3 covers 15 residues. CDR3 residues: CASSYSWDRDSPLHF. The CDR3 nucleotides read TGTGCCAGCAGTTACTCGTGGGACAGGGATTCACCCCTCCACTTT.

At least ten counts were recorded for this clonotype. This chain uses TRBV18 with TRBJ2-7, with 8 bases that match TRBD1. Per germline, CDR1 KGHSH and CDR2 LQKENI. The CDR3 extends over 14 amino acids. V gave up 2 bases and J gave up 2 bases; unmatched junction bases: 2. In nucleotides, the CDR3 is TGTGCCAGCTCACCAGGGGACAGGACCTACGAGCAGTACGTC. Protein: CASSPGDRTYEQYV.